A selection of T cell receptor beta chains follows, all from one sample in a study of T-cell reconstitution after alpha-beta-depleted transplantation in children. MiXCR, applied by TCRdb to the PCR reads, yields one record per CDR3 protein. The sample carries roughly 590,000 distinct CDR3 sequences, 15% to 20% recorded once. The specimen was PBMCs from the stem cell graft donor, collected from the stem cell graft. The receptors here all came from a human donor who donated a stem cell graft to a child with acute myeloid leukemia. Each CDR3 is given with its conserved first and last residue. The order of the fields is J gene, V gene, CDR3 protein.

TRBJ2-5 | TRBV11-2 | CASSPWGGPETQYF
TRBJ1-6 | TRBV7-2 | CASSSRHPSYNSPLHF
TRBJ2-6 | TRBV15 | CATSNQGFGANVLTF
TRBJ2-2 | TRBV20-1 | CSAPGPNTGELFF
TRBJ2-1 | TRBV5-6 | CASSERRDEQFF
TRBJ1-2 | TRBV5-5 | CASSLEAGNYGYTF
TRBJ2-7 | TRBV5-6 | CASHFGVDEQYF
TRBJ2-5 | TRBV12-3/TRBV12-4 | CASSQRAQETQYF
TRBJ2-1 | TRBV6-2/TRBV6-3 | CASSYERGGNNEQFF
TRBJ1-1 | TRBV5-5 | CASSLVFWSRGARTEAFF
TRBJ1-6 | TRBV20-1 | CSARGKAGPNSPLHF
TRBJ1-1 | TRBV10-2 | CASSPPGSESSTEAFF
TRBJ1-1 | TRBV6-5 | CASSYSITNTEAFF
TRBJ2-7 | TRBV20-1 | CSASGDRFYEQYF
TRBJ1-2 | TRBV10-3 | CAIGEREDTTNYGYTF
TRBJ1-2 | TRBV27 | CASSSTGDGGYTF
TRBJ2-1 | TRBV20-1 | CSARLDRDNEQFF
TRBJ1-5 | TRBV7-9 | CASSQIPGQGSTAQHF
TRBJ2-2 | TRBV20-1 | CSASRPFGGELFF
TRBJ1-5 | TRBV20-1 | CSARTGDYSNQPQHF
TRBJ1-2 | TRBV3-1 | CASSARSQEGTGYTF
TRBJ2-1 | TRBV7-2 | CASSLGKRGGNDEQFF